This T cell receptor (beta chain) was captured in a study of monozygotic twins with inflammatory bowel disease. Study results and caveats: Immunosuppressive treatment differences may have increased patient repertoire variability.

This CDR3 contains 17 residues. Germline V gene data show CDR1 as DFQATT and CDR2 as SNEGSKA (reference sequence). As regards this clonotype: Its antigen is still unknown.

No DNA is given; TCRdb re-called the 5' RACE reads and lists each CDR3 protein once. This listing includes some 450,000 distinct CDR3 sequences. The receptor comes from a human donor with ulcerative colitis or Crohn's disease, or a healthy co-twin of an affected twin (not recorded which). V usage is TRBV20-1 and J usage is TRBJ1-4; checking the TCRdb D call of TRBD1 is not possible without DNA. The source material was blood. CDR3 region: CSARGPLGPTTNEKLFF.